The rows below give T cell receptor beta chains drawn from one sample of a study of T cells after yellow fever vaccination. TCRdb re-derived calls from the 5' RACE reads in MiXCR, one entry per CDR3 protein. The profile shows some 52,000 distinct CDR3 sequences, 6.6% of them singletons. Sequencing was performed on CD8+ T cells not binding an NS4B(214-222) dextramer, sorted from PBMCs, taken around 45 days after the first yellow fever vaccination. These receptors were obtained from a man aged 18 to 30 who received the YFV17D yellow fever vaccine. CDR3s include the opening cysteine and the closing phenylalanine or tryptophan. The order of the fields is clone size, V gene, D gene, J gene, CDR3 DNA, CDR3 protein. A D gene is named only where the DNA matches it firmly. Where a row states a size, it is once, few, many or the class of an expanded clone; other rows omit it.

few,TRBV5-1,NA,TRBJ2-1,TGCGCCAGCAGCTTACGAGGCGGCCTGATCTATAATGAGCAGTTCTTC,CASSLRGGLIYNEQFF
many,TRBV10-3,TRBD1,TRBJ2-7,TGTGCCATCAGTCCGAACAGGGGCTCCGGATACTACGAGCAGTACTTC,CAISPNRGSGYYEQYF
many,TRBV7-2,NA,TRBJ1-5,TGTGCCAGCAGCTTAGCCGGGGCCCAAAATCAGCCCCAGCATTTT,CASSLAGAQNQPQHF
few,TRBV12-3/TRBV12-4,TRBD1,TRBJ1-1,TGTGCCAGCACCTATGAGGGGGCAGATGCTTTCTTT,CASTYEGADAFF
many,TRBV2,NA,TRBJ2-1,TGTGCCAGCAGGGACACCCGGGAAAGCTCCTACAATGAGCAGTTCTTC,CASRDTRESSYNEQFF
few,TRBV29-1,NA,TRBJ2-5,TGCAGCGTTGAAGATCTTGGGGAGACCCAGTACTTC,CSVEDLGETQYF
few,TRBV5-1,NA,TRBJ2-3,TGCGCCAGCAGCTTGGGCCAGGCTCCCGCAGATACGCAGTATTTT,CASSLGQAPADTQYF
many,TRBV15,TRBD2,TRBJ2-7,TGTGCCACCAGCAGAGGTAGCGGGTTCGACGAGCAGTACTTC,CATSRGSGFDEQYF
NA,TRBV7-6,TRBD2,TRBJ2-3,TGTGCCAGCAGCTTGCTGGGAGGGCTCGCCGATACGCAGTATTTT,CASSLLGGLADTQYF
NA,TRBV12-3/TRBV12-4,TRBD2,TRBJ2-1,TGTGCCAGCAGCCGCGGACTAGCGGGGGGTTCTTACAATGAGCAGTTCTTC,CASSRGLAGGSYNEQFF
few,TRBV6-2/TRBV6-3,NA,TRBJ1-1,TGTGCCAGCAGTTACTCGATCCGTTCAGGGGCGGCCGCTTTCTTT,CASSYSIRSGAAAFF
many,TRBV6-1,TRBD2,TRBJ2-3,TGTGCCAGCAGGAGGGGCGGGGGGGATACGCAGTATTTT,CASRRGGGDTQYF
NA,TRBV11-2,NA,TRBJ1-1,TGTGCCAGCAGCCCAGGGGCAGGGTTTCACACTGAAGCTTTCTTT,CASSPGAGFHTEAFF
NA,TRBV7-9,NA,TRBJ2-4,NA,CASSTSAAWGKNIQYF
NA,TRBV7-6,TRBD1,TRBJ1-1,TGTGCCAGCAGCTGGAAGACAGGGCCGGGCACTGAAGCTTTCTTT,CASSWKTGPGTEAFF
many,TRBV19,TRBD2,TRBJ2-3,TGTGCCAGTAGGCTTCTAGCGGGGGGCAGCACAGATACGCAGTATTTT,CASRLLAGGSTDTQYF
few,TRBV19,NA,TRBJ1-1,TGTGCCAGTAGTATTTCGGCCGGGGGGGCGCACACTGAAGCTTTCTTT,CASSISAGGAHTEAFF
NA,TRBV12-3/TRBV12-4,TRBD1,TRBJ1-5,TGTGCCAGCCGCGGACAGGGAAGTCAGCCCCAGCATTTT,CASRGQGSQPQHF
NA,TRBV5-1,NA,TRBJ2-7,TGCGCCAGCAGCCTCCGGGGGTCGGGTTACGAGCAGTACTTC,CASSLRGSGYEQYF
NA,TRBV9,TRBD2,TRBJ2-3,TGTGCCAGCAGTGTAAACCCGAAGCGGGGGAGCACAGATACGCAGTATTTT,CASSVNPKRGSTDTQYF
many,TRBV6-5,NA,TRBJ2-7,TGTGCCAGCAGTTCATCCCGACGGGGACCCTACGAGCAGTACTTC,CASSSSRRGPYEQYF
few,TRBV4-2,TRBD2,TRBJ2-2,TGTGCCAGCAGCCAAGGGGCTAGCGGGGGCTTGAACACCGGGGAGCTGTTTTTT,CASSQGASGGLNTGELFF
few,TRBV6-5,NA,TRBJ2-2,TGTGCCAGCAGTTACCAGGACCGCACCGGGGAGCTGTTTTTT,CASSYQDRTGELFF
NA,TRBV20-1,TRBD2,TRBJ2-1,TGCAGTGTTAGGGGACTAGCGGGGGGCCTCCAGTACAATGAGCAGTTCTTC,CSVRGLAGGLQYNEQFF
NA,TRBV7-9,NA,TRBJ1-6,TGTGCCAGCAGCTTGACCTCCTTGGGGTCACCCCTCCACTTT,CASSLTSLGSPLHF
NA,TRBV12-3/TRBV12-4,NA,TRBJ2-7,TGTGCCAGCAGTTGGGAACCCGACAGTTACCTTACCTACGAGCAGTACTTC,CASSWEPDSYLTYEQYF
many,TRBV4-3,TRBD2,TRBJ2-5,TGCGCCAGCAGCCACCTCAACGAAGCGGGGGGAGTAGAGACCCAGTACTTC,CASSHLNEAGGVETQYF
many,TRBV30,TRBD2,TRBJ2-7,TGTGCCTGGACTAGCGGGGGGTTCTACGAGCAGTACTTC,CAWTSGGFYEQYF
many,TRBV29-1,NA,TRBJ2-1,TGCAGCGTTGAAGATCTCTCTTTTAATGAGCAGTTCTTC,CSVEDLSFNEQFF
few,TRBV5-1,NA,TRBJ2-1,TGCGCCAGCAGCCCCCGGTCCGGGGACGTAGGGCAGTTCTTC,CASSPRSGDVGQFF
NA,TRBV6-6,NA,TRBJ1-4,TGTGCCAGCGGGTGGGCAACTAATGAAAAACTGTTTTTT,CASGWATNEKLFF
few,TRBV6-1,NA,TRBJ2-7,TGTGCCAGCACAAAATCGAGAGAAAGCTCCTACGAGCAGTACTTC,CASTKSRESSYEQYF
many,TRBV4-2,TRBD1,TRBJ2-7,TGTGCCAGCAGCCAAGACAGGACAGGGCCAGAGGACGAGCAGTACTTC,CASSQDRTGPEDEQYF
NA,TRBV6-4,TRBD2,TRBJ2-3,TGTGCCAGCAGTGACTCTAGCGGGGGGCCAGATACGCAGTATTTT,CASSDSSGGPDTQYF
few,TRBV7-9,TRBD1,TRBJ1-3,TGTGCCAGCAGAAGTCCGGGACAGGACTCTGGAAACACCATATATTTT,CASRSPGQDSGNTIYF
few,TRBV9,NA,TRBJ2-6,TGTGCCAGCAGCGTAGCTGGGGCCAACGTCCTGACTTTC,CASSVAGANVLTF
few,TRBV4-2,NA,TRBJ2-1,TGTGCCAGCAGCCAAGCAAGGCGTGAGATAGAAACCATGAACCCCTACAATGAGCAGTTCTTC,CASSQARREIETMNPYNEQFF
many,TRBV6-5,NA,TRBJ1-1,TGTGCCAGCAGTTGGACGGCGAACACTGAAGCTTTCTTT,CASSWTANTEAFF
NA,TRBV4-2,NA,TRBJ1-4,TGTGCCAGCAGCCAAGATAATAAAAAACTGTTTTTT,CASSQDNKKLFF
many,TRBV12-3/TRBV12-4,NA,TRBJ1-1,TGTGCCAGCAGCTGGGGGGTCGAAGCTTTCTTT,CASSWGVEAFF
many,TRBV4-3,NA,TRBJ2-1,TGCGCCAGCAGCCATCTAGCGAATGAGCAGTTCTTC,CASSHLANEQFF
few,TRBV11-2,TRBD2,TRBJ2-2,TGTGCCAGCAGCCCAGGGCGGGGGGAGCCCGGGGAGCTGTTTTTT,CASSPGRGEPGELFF
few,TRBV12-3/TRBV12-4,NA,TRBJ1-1,TGTGCCAGCAGTCCGAGAGGGAGGGAACCTTTCTTT,CASSPRGREPFF
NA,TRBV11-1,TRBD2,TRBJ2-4,TGTGCCAGCAGCACCCCGCCTGGTAGCGGGGATTCGAGGGACATTCAGTACTTC,CASSTPPGSGDSRDIQYF
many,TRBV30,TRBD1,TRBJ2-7,TGTGCCTGGAACCCGGGACAGGGGGCTGGGGAGCAGTACTTC,CAWNPGQGAGEQYF